This T cell receptor (beta chain) was found in a study of blood T cell repertoires in COVID-19. Study background: Italy, Spain and the United States were the sources of the convalescent and acute COVID-19 samples. PBMCs, B-cell-depleted T cells, or T cells were the source of the cDNA or gDNA that made up the material.

The CDR3 has 14 amino acids. CDR1 is LGHNA, CDR2 YSLEER, per germline. With 1 base removed from V and 5 bases from J, the gap between germline ends came to 8 bases. In the source study's methods: Amplified reference gene primers provided the basis for estimating nucleated cell counts. TCRdb's copy holds only in-frame clones and misses some; the assay was immunoSEQ multiplex PCR. The DNA gave D and trimming, while V, J and clone size come from that table. Among about 280,000 clones, 88% were seen once, and the ten largest hold over 8%. The source material was peripheral blood. The rearrangement joins TRBV4-3 to TRBJ2-2; tentatively, D is TRBD2 (6 bases). The sequence was obtained from a man aged 18 to 30 with active or convalescent COVID-19. CDR3 DNA: TGCGCCAGCAGCCAAGGCCGGGGGACCGGGGAGCTGTTTTTT. This translates into CASSQGRGTGELFF.